One T cell receptor (beta chain) is described in this entry. The target antigen is unknown. V gave up 6 bases and J gave up 5 bases, with 19 bases separating them. This CDR3 has 15 amino acids. CDR1 is MNHNY, CDR2 SVGAGI, per germline (reference sequence). The data were obtained in a study of T cell clones after liver transplantation. This table comes from immunoSEQ multiplex PCR, and its TCRdb copy is limited to in-frame clones, with some not included. In the table there are some 11,000 clones, roughly 74% of which are singletons. Whole-study results and caveats: Post-transplant, graft-donor-reactive CD4 TCRbeta sequences in blood dropped significantly in most of the 8 subjects.

The source was CD8+ T cells from blood, collected at the 22-month timepoint. This receptor was obtained from a human patient who received a liver transplant. The graft donor may have given rise to some T cells. The chain employs TRBV6-6 and TRBJ2-5; tentatively, D is TRBD2 (6 bases). Written as DNA, the CDR3 is TGTGCCAGCAGCACCTTCACTAGCTGGGGGGAGACCCAGTACTTC. Translated: CASSTFTSWGETQYF.